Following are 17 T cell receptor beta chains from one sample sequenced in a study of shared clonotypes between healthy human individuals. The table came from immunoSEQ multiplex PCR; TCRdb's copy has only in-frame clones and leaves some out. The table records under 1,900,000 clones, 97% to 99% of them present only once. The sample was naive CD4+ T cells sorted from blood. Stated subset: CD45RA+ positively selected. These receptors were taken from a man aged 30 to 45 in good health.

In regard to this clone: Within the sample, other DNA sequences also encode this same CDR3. The CDR3 here is CASSLTSYEQYF. As DNA, the CDR3 is TGCGCCAGCAGCTTGACCTCCTACGAGCAGTACTTC. The chain links TRBV5-1 to TRBJ2-7; D gene ambiguous. The CDR3 is 12 residues long. With 1 base removed from V and 0 bases from J, the gap between germline ends came to 2 bases. Per the germline V gene, CDR1 is SGHRS and CDR2 is YFSETQ.

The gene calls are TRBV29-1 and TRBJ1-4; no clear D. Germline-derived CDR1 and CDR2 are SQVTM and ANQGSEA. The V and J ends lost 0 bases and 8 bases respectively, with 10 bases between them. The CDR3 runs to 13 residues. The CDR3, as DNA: TGCAGCGTTGAAGATCTGTCACGAGAAAAACTGTTTTTT. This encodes CSVEDLSREKLFF.

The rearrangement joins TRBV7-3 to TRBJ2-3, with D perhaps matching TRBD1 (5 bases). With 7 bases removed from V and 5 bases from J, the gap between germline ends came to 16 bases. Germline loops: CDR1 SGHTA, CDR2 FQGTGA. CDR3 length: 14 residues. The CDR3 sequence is CASKDRATGDTQYF. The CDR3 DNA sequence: TGTGCCAGCAAAGACAGAGCAACCGGAGATACGCAGTATTTT.

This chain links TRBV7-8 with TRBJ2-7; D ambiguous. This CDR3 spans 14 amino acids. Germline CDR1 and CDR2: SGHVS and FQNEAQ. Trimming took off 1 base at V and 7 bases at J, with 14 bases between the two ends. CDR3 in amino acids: CASSLERNLREQYF. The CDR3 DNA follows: TGTGCCAGCAGCTTAGAACGGAACCTACGAGAGCAGTACTTC.

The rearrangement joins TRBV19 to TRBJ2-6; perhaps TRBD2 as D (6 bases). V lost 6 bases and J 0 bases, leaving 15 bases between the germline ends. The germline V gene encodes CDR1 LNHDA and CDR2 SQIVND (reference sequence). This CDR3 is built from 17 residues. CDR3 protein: CASSLQVGLSGANVLTF. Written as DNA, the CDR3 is TGTGCCAGTAGCCTTCAAGTGGGACTCTCTGGGGCCAACGTCCTGACTTTC.

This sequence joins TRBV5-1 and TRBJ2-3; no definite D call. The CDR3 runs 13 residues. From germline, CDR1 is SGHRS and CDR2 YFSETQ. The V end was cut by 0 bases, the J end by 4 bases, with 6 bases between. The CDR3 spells CASSLDGSDTQYF. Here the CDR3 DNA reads TGCGCCAGCAGCTTGGACGGGTCAGATACGCAGTATTTT.

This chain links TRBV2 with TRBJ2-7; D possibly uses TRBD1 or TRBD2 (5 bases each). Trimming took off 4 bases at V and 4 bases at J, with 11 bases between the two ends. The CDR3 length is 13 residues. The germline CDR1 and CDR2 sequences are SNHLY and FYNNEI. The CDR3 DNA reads TGTGCCAGCAGTGCCACCGGGACGTACGAGCAGTACTTC. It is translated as CASSATGTYEQYF.

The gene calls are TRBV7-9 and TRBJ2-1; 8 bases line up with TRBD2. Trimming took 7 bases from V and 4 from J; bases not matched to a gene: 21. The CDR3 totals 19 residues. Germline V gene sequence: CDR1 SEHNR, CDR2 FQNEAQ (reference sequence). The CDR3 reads CASTSRGGRIGSGYNEQFF. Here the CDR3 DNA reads TGTGCCAGCACCTCCCGGGGCGGGAGGATAGGATCGGGATACAATGAGCAGTTCTTC.

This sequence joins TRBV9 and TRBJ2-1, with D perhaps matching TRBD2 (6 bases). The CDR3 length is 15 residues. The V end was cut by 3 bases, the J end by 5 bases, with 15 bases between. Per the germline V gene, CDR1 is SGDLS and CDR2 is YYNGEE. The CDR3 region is CASSETRTVNNEQFF. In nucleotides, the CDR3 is TGTGCCAGCAGCGAGACTAGGACCGTGAACAATGAGCAGTTCTTC.

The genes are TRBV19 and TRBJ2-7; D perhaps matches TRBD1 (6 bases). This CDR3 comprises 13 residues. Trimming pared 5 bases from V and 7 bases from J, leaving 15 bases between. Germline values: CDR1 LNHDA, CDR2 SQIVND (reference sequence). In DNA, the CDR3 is TGTGCCAGTAGTCAAACAGGGTTGGGTGAGCAGTACTTC. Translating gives CASSQTGLGEQYF.

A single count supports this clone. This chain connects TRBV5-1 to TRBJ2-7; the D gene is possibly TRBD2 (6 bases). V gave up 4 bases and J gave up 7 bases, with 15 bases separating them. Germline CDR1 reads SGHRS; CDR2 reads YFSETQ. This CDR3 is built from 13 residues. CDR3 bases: TGCGCCAGCAGCGGGAGGATACCGGAGGAGCAGTACTTC. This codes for CASSGRIPEEQYF.

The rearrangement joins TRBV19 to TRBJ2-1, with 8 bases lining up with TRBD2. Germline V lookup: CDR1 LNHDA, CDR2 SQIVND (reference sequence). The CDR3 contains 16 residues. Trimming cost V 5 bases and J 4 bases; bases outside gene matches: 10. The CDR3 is CASSGAGATAYNEQFF. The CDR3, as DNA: TGTGCCAGTAGTGGAGCGGGAGCAACGGCGTACAATGAGCAGTTCTTC.

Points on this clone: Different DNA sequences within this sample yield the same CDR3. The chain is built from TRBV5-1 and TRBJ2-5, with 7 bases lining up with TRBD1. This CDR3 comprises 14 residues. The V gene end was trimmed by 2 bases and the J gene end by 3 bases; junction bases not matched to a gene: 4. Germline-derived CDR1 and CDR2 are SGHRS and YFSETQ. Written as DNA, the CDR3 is TGCGCCAGCAGCTTAAGGACAGGAGAAGAGACCCAGTACTTC. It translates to CASSLRTGEETQYF. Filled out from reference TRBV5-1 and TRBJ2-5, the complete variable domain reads KAGVTQTPRYLIKTRGQQVTLSCSPISGHRSVSWYQQTPGQGLQFLFEYFSETQRNKGNFPGRFSGRQFSNSRSEMNVSTLELGDSALYLCASSLRTGEETQYFGPGTRLLVL.

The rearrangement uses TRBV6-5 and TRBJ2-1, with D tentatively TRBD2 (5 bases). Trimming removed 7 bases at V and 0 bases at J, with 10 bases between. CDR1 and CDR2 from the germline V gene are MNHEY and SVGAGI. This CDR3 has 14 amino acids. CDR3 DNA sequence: TGTGCCAGCACCAAAGCGGCCTCCTACAATGAGCAGTTCTTC. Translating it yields CASTKAASYNEQFF.

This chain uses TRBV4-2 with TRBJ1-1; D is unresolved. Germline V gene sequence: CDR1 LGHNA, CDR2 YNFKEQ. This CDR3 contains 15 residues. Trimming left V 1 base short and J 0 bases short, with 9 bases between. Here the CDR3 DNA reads TGTGCCAGCAGCCAAGCCCAAATGATGAACACTGAAGCTTTCTTT. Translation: CASSQAQMMNTEAFF.

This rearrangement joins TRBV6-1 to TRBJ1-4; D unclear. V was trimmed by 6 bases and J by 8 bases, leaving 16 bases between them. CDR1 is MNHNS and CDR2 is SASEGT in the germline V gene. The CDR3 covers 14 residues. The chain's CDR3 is CASSLGQFGEKLFF. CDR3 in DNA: TGTGCCAGCAGCTTAGGGCAGTTTGGAGAAAAACTGTTTTTT.

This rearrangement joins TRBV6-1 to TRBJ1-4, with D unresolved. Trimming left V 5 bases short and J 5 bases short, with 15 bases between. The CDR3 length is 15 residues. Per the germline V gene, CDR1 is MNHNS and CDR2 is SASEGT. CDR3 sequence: CASSPQTTRNEKLFF. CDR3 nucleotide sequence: TGTGCCAGCAGTCCGCAGACTACCCGGAATGAAAAACTGTTTTTT.